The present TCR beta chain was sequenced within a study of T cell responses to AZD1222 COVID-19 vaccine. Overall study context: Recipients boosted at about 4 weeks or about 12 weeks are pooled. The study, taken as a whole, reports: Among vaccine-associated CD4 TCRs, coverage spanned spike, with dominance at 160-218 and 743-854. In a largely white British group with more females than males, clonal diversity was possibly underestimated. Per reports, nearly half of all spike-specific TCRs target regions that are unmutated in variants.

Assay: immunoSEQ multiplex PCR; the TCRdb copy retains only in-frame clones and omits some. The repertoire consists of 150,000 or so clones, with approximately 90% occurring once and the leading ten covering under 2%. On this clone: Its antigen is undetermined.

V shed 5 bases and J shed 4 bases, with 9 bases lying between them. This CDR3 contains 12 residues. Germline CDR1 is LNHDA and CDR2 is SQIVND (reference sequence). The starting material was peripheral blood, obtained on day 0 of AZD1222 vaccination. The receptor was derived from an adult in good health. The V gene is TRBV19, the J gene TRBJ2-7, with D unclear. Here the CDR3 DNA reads TGTGCCAGTAGTTCCGACAATTACGAGCAGTACTTC. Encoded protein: CASSSDNYEQYF.